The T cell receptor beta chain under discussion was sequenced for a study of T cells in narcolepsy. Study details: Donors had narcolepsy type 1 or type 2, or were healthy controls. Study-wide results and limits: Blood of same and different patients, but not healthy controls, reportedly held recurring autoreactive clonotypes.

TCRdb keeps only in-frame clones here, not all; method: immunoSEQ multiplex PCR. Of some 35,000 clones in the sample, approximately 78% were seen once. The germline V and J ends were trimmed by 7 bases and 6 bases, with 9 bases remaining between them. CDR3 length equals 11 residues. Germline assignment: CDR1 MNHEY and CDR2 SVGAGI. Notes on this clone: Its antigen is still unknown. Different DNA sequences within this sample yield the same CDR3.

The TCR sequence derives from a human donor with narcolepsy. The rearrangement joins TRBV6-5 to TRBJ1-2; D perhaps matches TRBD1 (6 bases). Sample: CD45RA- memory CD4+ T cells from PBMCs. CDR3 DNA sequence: TGTGCCAGCACAGGGGCAGATGGCTACACCTTC. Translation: CASTGADGYTF.